Each of the 7 T cell receptor beta chains below was sequenced from the same sample in a study of T cell responses to AZD1222 COVID-19 vaccine. Measured with immunoSEQ multiplex PCR; TCRdb has only the in-frame clones, and not every one. The sample shows 150,000 or so clones, under 90% of them seen only once. The sequences come from peripheral blood, collected on day 0 of AZD1222 vaccination. These receptors all stem from an adult in good health.

This clone is a singleton in its sample. This chain links TRBV4-3 with TRBJ2-1; 8 bases match TRBD2. V lost 3 bases, J lost 2 bases, and 6 bases stayed unmatched. The CDR3 has 16 residues. Looked up from germline, CDR1 is LGHNA and CDR2 is YSLEER. This CDR3 reads CASSQDHGGAYNEQFF. CDR3 nucleotide sequence: TGCGCCAGCAGCCAGGACCACGGGGGGGCCTACAATGAGCAGTTCTTC.

The rearrangement links TRBV11-2 to TRBJ1-5, with a weak D call TRBD1 (5 bases). The V end was cut by 1 base, the J end by 0 bases, with 10 bases between. The germline V gene encodes CDR1 SGHAT and CDR2 FQNNGV. CDR3 length: 16 amino acids. The CDR3 region is CASSLGEGFSNQPQHF. CDR3 DNA sequence: TGTGCCAGCAGCTTAGGCGAGGGGTTTAGCAATCAGCCCCAGCATTTT.

The rearrangement links TRBV7-2 to TRBJ1-2; 9 bases align to TRBD1. Germline CDR1 reads SGHTA; CDR2 reads FQGNSA. This CDR3 is 13 amino acids long. The junction had 3 bases not matched to a gene; V was cut back by 3 bases and J by 7 bases. CDR3 residues: CASSFNRGLGYTF. CDR3 DNA: TGTGCCAGCAGCTTTAACAGGGGGCTTGGCTACACCTTC.

This CDR3 is CARSLSSKGPGSTDTQYF. The CDR3 nucleotides are TGTGCCAGAAGCTTGAGTTCCAAAGGGCCAGGCTCCACAGATACGCAGTATTTT. The chain employs TRBV5-3 and TRBJ2-3; D is ambiguous. TRBV5-3 is an ORF, with its function uncertain. This CDR3 is built from 18 residues. The ends were cut back, 1 base at V and 2 bases at J, with 20 bases in the middle.

This sequence joins TRBV11-3 and TRBJ2-1; D gene ambiguous. This CDR3 contains 14 residues. Germline CDR1 reads SGHNT; CDR2 reads YENEEA. The V end lost 0 bases, the J end lost 2 bases, and 5 bases lay between the germline ends. DNA for the CDR3: TGTGCCAGCAGCTTAGACTCGACCTACAATGAGCAGTTCTTC. This encodes CASSLDSTYNEQFF.

V usage is TRBV7-2 and J usage is TRBJ1-2; the match to TRBD1 covers 12 bases. This CDR3 has 15 residues. CDR1 is SGHTA, CDR2 FQGNSA, per germline. The junction had 5 bases not matched to a gene; V was cut back by 5 bases and J by 4 bases. CDR3 amino acids: CASSTGTGGVYGYTF. In DNA form, the CDR3 reads TGTGCCAGCAGCACCGGGACAGGGGGCGTCTATGGCTACACCTTC.

V usage is TRBV4-1 and J usage is TRBJ2-7; 8 bases match TRBD1. Germline trimming cut 4 bases from V and 1 base from J; bases unmatched to any gene: 3. The CDR3 is 14 amino acids. Germline V gene sequence: CDR1 MGHRA, CDR2 YSYEKL. CDR3 nucleotides: TGCGCCAGCAGCCGGGGACAGGCTTCCTACGAGCAGTACTTC. As protein: CASSRGQASYEQYF.